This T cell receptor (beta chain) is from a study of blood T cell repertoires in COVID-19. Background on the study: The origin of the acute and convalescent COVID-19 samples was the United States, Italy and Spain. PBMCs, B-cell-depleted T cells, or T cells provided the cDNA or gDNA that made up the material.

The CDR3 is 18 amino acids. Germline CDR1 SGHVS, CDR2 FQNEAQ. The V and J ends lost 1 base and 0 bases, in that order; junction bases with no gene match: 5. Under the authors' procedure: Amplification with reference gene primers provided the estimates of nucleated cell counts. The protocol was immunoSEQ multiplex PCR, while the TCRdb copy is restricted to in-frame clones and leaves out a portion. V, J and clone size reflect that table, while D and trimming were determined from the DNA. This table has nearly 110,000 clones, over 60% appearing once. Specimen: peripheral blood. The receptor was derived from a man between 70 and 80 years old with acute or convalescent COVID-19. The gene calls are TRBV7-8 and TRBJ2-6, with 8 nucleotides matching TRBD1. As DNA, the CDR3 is TGTGCCAGCAGCTTAGAAGGCAGGGGGCGCTCTGGGGCCAACGTCCTGACTTTC. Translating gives CASSLEGRGRSGANVLTF.